Listed here are 17 T cell receptor beta chains from one sample, sequenced in a study of T cell responses to AZD1222 COVID-19 vaccine. Assay used: immunoSEQ multiplex PCR; TCRdb lists only in-frame clones, some missing. This repertoire shows about 160,000 clones, approximately 94% found once; its top ten account for approximately 4.6%. Material: peripheral blood, obtained 28 days after the second AZD1222 dose. These receptors were obtained from an adult who received the AZD1222 COVID-19 vaccine.

The rearrangement uses TRBV19 and TRBJ1-3; D gene ambiguous. Germline CDR1 and CDR2: LNHDA and SQIVND (reference sequence). Trimming pared 3 bases from V and 0 bases from J, leaving 12 bases between. CDR3 length: 16 amino acids. The CDR3 here is CASSMRAQSSGNTIYF. CDR3 DNA sequence: TGTGCCAGTAGTATGCGGGCCCAGAGCTCTGGAAACACCATATATTTT.

This clone was counted a single time. The J gene is TRBJ2-3, the V gene TRBV18; D may match TRBD1 or TRBD2 (5 bases each). Germline CDR1 KGHSH, CDR2 LQKENI. V dropped 2 bases and J dropped 4 bases, with 10 bases sitting between them. The CDR3 totals 14 residues. The CDR3 DNA follows: TGTGCCAGCTCACCAGGGACGAGGGCAGATACGCAGTATTTT. It encodes CASSPGTRADTQYF.

The rearrangement uses TRBV7-9 and TRBJ2-5; D is undetermined. CDR1 is SEHNR, CDR2 FQNEAQ, per germline (reference sequence). The CDR3 consists of 13 residues. Trimming pared 2 bases from V and 3 bases from J, leaving 7 bases between. The CDR3 spells CASSLNTKETQYF. The CDR3 DNA is TGTGCCAGCAGCTTAAACACTAAAGAGACCCAGTACTTC.

The rearrangement joins TRBV7-9 to TRBJ1-4, with 9 bases lining up with TRBD1. J lost 1 base, V lost 5 bases, and 5 bases had no gene match. The germline gives CDR1 SEHNR, CDR2 FQNEAQ (reference sequence). The CDR3 extends over 16 amino acids. The CDR3 DNA is TGTGCCAGCAGCACCACAGGGGGCGAAACTAATGAAAAACTGTTTTTT. It codes for CASSTTGGETNEKLFF.

V usage is TRBV5-1 and J usage is TRBJ1-2; possibly TRBD1 for D (5 bases). The CDR3 contains 12 residues. Trimming took 0 bases from V and 8 from J, leaving 8 bases between them. In germline, CDR1 is SGHRS, CDR2 YFSETQ. CDR3 region: CASSLEAGGYTF. The DNA for the CDR3 is TGCGCCAGCAGCTTGGAGGCAGGGGGCTACACCTTC.

The chain combines TRBV4-1 with TRBJ2-3, with 12 positions matching TRBD2. V lost 2 bases, J lost 4 bases, and 10 bases stayed unmatched. The germline CDR1 and CDR2 sequences are MGHRA and YSYEKL. This CDR3 comprises 18 residues. Here the CDR3 reads CASSQILAGGRLPDTQYF. The CDR3, as DNA: TGCGCCAGCAGCCAAATTCTAGCGGGAGGGAGGCTGCCAGATACGCAGTATTTT.

This sequence joins TRBV7-8 and TRBJ2-7; D might be TRBD2 (6 bases). Trimming removed 4 bases from V and 0 bases from J, with 19 bases in between. Looked up from germline, CDR1 is SGHVS and CDR2 is FQNEAQ. The CDR3 is 17 amino acids. In DNA, the CDR3 is TGTGCCAGCAGCTCGGAGGGGTTCGACGACGCCTCCTACGAGCAGTACTTC. Residues: CASSSEGFDDASYEQYF.

The chain recombines TRBV6-5 with TRBJ1-2, with 10 bases that match TRBD1. Trimming at V came to 7 bases and at J to 2 bases, leaving 4 bases not matched to a gene. CDR1 is MNHEY and CDR2 is SVGAGI in the germline V gene. The CDR3 extends over 14 amino acids. CDR3 bases: TGTGCCAGCAAACCGGGACAGGGGAACTATGGCTACACCTTC. Its translation is CASKPGQGNYGYTF.

The chain combines TRBV28 with TRBJ1-5, with no clear D. CDR3 length: 15 amino acids. V was cut by 5 bases and J by 3 bases, with 14 bases left in between. The germline V gene has CDR1 MDHEN and CDR2 SYDVKM. The chain's CDR3 is CASSPPSRHNQPQHF. The CDR3, as DNA: TGTGCCAGCAGTCCGCCGTCCCGTCACAATCAGCCCCAGCATTTT.

V and J are TRBV5-4 and TRBJ2-3; 8 nucleotides line up with TRBD2. The germline gives CDR1 SGHNT, CDR2 YYREEE (reference sequence). This CDR3 is 16 amino acids long. The V segment lost 5 bases and the J segment 4 bases; nucleotides outside the gene matches: 12. The CDR3 region is CASSDRRGAWADTQYF. The CDR3 DNA sequence: TGTGCCAGCAGTGATCGGCGGGGGGCATGGGCAGATACGCAGTATTTT.

The chain couples TRBV12-3 or TRBV12-4 to TRBJ2-5, with TRBD1 as a possible D gene (5 bases). The CDR3 is made up of 13 amino acids. The V end lost 7 bases, the J end lost 5 bases, and 14 bases lay between the germline ends. DNA for the CDR3: TGTGCCAGCAACGTCGGCAGGGCGGAGACCCAGTACTTC. Translating gives CASNVGRAETQYF.

Here the CDR3 DNA reads TGCAGCGTTGAGGGGGGACCCATCTCCTACAATGAGCAGTTCTTC. This sequence encodes CSVEGGPISYNEQFF. V gene TRBV29-1 combines with J gene TRBJ2-1; D perhaps matches TRBD2 (6 bases). Germline V gene lookup returns CDR1 SQVTM and CDR2 ANQGSEA. There are 15 residues in the CDR3. Trimming removed 3 bases at V and 0 bases at J, with 12 bases between.

The genes are TRBV4-2 and TRBJ2-7; 9 bases match TRBD2. The CDR3 has 15 amino acids. The junction had 7 bases not matched to a gene; V was cut back by 7 bases and J by 0 bases. Germline V gene sequence: CDR1 LGHNA, CDR2 YNFKEQ. The DNA of the CDR3 is TGTGCCAGCAAGACTAGCGGAGGGAGCTCCTACGAGCAGTACTTC. It translates to CASKTSGGSSYEQYF.

The chain uses TRBV19 and TRBJ1-5, with TRBD1 matching over 7 bases. Germline trimming cut 6 bases from V and 5 bases from J; bases unmatched to any gene: 4. This CDR3 spans 13 amino acids. CDR1 LNHDA and CDR2 SQIVND come from the germline V gene (reference sequence). The CDR3 DNA is TGTGCCAGTAGCCCGACAGGGTATCAGCCCCAGCATTTT. This translates into CASSPTGYQPQHF.

DNA for the CDR3: TGTGCCAGCAGCTTCGGCGGCGGGGAGACCCAGTACTTC. It yields the protein CASSFGGGETQYF. This chain uses TRBV5-6 with TRBJ2-5; D is perhaps TRBD2 (5 bases). V lost 2 bases and J 5 bases, leaving 10 bases between the germline ends. This CDR3 has 13 amino acids. The germline V gene has CDR1 SGHDT and CDR2 YYEEEE. The whole variable domain, remainder taken from reference TRBV5-6 and TRBJ2-5, is DAGVTQSPTHLIKTRGQQVTLRCSPKSGHDTVSWYQQALGQGPQFIFQYYEEEERQRGNFPDRFSGHQFPNYSSELNVNALLLGDSALYLCASSFGGGETQYFGPGTRLLVL.

This chain links TRBV6-5 with TRBJ1-1; D is possibly TRBD1 (6 bases). This CDR3 region has 15 residues. The V gene lost 0 bases and the J gene lost 1 base, with 9 bases spanning the gap. CDR1 is MNHEY and CDR2 is SVGAGI in the germline V gene. CDR3 nucleotide sequence: TGTGCCAGCAGTTACTCGGACAGCCGGAACACTGAAGCTTTCTTT. Translating it yields CASSYSDSRNTEAFF.

This rearrangement joins TRBV29-1 to TRBJ1-2, with D tentatively TRBD1 (6 bases). Per the germline V gene, CDR1 is SQVTM and CDR2 is ANQGSEA. The CDR3 extends over 13 amino acids. With 4 bases removed from V and 2 bases from J, the gap between germline ends came to 11 bases. For the CDR3, the DNA is TGCAGCGTTGTAGGGGGATCAAACTATGGCTACACCTTC. It specifies CSVVGGSNYGYTF.